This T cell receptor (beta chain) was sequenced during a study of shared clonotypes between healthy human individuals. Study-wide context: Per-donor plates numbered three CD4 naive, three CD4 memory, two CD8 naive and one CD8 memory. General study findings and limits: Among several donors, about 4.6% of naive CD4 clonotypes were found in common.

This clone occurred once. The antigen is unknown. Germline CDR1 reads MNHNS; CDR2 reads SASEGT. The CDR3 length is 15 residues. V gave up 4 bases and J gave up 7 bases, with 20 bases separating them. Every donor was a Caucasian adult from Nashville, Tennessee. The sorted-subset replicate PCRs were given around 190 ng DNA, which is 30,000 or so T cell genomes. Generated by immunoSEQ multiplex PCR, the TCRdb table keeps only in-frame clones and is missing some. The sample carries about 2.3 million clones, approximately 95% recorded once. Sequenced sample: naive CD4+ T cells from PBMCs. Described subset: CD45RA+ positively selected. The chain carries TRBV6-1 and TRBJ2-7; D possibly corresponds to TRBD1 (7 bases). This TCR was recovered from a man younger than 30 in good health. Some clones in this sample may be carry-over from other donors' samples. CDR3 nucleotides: TGTGCCAGCAGTGGAAGGGCCTTACCAGGGGGGGAGCAGTACTTC. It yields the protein CASSGRALPGGEQYF.